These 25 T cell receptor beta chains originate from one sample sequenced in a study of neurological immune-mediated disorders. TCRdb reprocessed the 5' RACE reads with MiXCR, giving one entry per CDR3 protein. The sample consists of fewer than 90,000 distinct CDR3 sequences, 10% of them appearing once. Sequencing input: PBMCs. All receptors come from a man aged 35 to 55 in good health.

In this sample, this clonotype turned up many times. The CDR3 coding sequence is TGCAGCGTTGGGCGGGAGGGACTCACAGATACGCAGTATTTT. Protein: CSVGREGLTDTQYF. The genes are TRBV29-1 and TRBJ2-3; 9 bases map to TRBD2. CDR1 is SQVTM, CDR2 ANQGSEA, per germline. This CDR3 spans 14 amino acids. J was trimmed by 2 bases and V by 4 bases; bases with no gene match: 4.

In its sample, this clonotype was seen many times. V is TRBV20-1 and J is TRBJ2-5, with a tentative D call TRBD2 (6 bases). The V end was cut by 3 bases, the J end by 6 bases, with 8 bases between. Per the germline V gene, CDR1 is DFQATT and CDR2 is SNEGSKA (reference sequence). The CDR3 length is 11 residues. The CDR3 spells CSASGSQTQYF. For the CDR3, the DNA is TGCAGTGCTAGCGGGAGTCAGACCCAGTACTTC.

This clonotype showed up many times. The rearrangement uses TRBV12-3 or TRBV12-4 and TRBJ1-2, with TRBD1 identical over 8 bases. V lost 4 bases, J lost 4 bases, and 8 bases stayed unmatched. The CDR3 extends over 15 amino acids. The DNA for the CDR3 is TGTGCCAGCAGTTATTCCTGGACAGGGACCTATGGCTACACCTTC. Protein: CASSYSWTGTYGYTF.

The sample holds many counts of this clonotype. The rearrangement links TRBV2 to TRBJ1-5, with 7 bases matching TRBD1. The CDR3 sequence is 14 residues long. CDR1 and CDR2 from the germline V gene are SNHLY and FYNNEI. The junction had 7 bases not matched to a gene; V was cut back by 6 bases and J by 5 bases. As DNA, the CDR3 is TGTGCCAGCAGCACGGGACAGACCCATCAGCCCCAGCATTTT. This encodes CASSTGQTHQPQHF.

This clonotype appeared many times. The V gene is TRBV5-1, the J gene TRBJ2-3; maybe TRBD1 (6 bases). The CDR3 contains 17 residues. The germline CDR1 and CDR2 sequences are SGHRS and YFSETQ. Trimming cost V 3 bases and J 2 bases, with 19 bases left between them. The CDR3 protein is CASSSKGSGGLTDTQYF. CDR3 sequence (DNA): TGCGCCAGCAGCTCGAAGGGGTCTGGGGGCCTCACAGATACGCAGTATTTT.

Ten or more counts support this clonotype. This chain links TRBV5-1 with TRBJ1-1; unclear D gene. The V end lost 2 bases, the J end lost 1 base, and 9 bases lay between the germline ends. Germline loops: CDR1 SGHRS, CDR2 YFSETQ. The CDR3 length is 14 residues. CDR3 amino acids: CASSFTAKNTEAFF. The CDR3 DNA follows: TGCGCCAGCAGCTTTACAGCCAAGAACACTGAAGCTTTCTTT.

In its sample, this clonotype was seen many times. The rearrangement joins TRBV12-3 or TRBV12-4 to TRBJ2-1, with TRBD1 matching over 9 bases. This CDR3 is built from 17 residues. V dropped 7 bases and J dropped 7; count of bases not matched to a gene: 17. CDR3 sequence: CASISWAYRGQVNEQFF. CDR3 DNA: TGTGCCAGCATCTCCTGGGCATACAGGGGGCAGGTGAATGAGCAGTTCTTC.

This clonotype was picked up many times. CDR3 amino acids: CSARRGVSYNEQFF. DNA for the CDR3: TGCAGTGCTAGAAGAGGGGTCTCCTACAATGAGCAGTTCTTC. This chain links TRBV20-1 with TRBJ2-1; tentatively, D is TRBD1 or TRBD2 (5 bases each). CDR1 and CDR2 (germline): DFQATT, SNEGSKA (reference sequence). V dropped 2 bases and J dropped 0 bases, with 8 bases sitting between them. This CDR3 contains 14 residues.

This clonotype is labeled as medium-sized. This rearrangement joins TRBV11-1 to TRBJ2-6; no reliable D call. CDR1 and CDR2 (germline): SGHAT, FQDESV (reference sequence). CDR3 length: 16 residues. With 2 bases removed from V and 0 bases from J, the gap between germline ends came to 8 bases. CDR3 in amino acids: CASSLHVPSGANVLTF. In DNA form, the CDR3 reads TGTGCCAGCAGCTTACATGTTCCCTCTGGGGCCAACGTCCTGACTTTC.

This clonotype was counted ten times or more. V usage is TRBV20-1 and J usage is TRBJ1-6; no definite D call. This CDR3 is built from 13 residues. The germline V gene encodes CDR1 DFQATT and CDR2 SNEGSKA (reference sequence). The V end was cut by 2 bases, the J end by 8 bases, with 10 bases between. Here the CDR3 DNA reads TGCAGTGCTAGATCGACCCTTCATTCACCCCTCCACTTT. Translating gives CSARSTLHSPLHF.

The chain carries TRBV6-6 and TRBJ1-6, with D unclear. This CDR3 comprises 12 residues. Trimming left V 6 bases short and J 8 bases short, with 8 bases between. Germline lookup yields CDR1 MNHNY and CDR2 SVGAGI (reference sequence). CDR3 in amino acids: CASRLSDSPLHF. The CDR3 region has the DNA TGTGCCAGCAGGCTGAGCGATTCACCCCTCCACTTT.

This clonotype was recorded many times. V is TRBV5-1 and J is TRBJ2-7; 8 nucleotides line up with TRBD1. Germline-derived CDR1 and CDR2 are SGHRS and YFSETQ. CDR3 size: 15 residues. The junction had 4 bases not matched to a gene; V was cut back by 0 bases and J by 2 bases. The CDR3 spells CASSLDPGGAYEQYF. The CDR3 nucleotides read TGCGCCAGCAGCTTGGACCCAGGGGGCGCCTACGAGCAGTACTTC.

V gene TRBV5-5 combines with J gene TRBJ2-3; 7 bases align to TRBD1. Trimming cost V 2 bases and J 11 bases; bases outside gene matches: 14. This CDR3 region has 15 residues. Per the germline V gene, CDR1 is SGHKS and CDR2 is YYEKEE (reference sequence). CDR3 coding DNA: TGTGCCAGCAGCTTTCCCCGGGACAGCCTCCTTGGGCAGTATTTT. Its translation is CASSFPRDSLLGQYF.

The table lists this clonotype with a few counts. The CDR3 DNA sequence: TGCAGCGCCGACACAGGGGGCACAGATACGCAGTATTTT. It is translated as CSADTGGTDTQYF. The chain combines TRBV29-1 with TRBJ2-3, with TRBD1 identical over 7 bases. The CDR3 length is 13 residues. The germline gives CDR1 SQVTM, CDR2 ANQGSEA. The V and J ends lost 7 bases and 1 base, in that order; junction bases with no gene match: 5.

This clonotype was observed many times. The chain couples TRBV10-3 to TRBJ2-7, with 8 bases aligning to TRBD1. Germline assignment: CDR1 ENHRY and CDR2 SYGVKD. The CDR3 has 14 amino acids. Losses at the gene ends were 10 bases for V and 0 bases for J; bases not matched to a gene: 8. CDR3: CASLPGQASYEQYF. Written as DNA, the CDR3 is TGTGCCAGCCTACCGGGACAGGCCTCCTACGAGCAGTACTTC.

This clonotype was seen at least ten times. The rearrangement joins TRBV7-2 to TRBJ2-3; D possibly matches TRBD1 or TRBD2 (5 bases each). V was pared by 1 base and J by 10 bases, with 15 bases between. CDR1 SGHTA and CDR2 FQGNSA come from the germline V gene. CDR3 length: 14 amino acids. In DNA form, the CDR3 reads TGTGCCAGCAGCTTAGATCGGACCGTGGGGGCGCAGTATTTT. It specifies CASSLDRTVGAQYF. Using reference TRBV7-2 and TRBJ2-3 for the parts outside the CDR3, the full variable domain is GAGVSQSPSNKVTEKGKDVELRCDPISGHTALYWYRQSLGQGLEFLIYFQGNSAPDKSGLPSDRFSAERTGGSVSTLTIQRTQQEDSAVYLCASSLDRTVGAQYFGPGTRLTVL.

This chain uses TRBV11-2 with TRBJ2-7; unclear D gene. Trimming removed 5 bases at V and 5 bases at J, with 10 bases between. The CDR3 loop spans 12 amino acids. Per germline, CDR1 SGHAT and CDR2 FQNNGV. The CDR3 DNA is TGTGCCAGCAGCCCCCTTCAGGACGAGCAGTACTTC. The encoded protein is CASSPLQDEQYF.

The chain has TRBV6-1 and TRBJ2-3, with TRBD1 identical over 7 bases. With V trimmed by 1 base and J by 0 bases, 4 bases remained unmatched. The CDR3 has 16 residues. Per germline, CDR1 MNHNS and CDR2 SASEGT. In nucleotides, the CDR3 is TGTGCCAGCAGTGAAGGGACAGGCCCCAGCACAGATACGCAGTATTTT. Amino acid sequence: CASSEGTGPSTDTQYF.

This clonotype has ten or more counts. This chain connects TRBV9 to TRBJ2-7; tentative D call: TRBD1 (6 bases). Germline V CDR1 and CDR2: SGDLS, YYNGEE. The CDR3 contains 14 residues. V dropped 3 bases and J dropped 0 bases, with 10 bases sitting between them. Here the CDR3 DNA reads TGTGCCAGCAGCGCGACAGGCTACTCCTACGAGCAGTACTTC. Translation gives CASSATGYSYEQYF.

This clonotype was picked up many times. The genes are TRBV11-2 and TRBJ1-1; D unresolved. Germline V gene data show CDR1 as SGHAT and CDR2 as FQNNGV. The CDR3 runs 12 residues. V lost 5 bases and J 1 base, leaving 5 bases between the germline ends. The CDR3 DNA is TGTGCCAGCAGCCCTGAGAACACTGAAGCTTTCTTT. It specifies CASSPENTEAFF.

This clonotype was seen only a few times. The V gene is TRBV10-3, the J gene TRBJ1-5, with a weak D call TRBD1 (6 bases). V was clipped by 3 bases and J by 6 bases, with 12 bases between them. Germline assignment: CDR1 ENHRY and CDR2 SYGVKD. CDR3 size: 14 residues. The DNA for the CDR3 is TGTGCCATCAGTGATGGGGGGGCCGGTCAGCCCCAGCATTTT. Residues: CAISDGGAGQPQHF.

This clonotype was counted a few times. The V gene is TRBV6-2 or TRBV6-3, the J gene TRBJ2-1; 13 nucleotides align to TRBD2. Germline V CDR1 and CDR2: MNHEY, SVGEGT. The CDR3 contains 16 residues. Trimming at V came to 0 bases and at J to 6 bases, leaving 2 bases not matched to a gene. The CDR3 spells CASSYSRLAGGNEQFF. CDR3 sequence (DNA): TGTGCCAGCAGTTACTCTAGACTAGCGGGAGGCAATGAGCAGTTCTTC.

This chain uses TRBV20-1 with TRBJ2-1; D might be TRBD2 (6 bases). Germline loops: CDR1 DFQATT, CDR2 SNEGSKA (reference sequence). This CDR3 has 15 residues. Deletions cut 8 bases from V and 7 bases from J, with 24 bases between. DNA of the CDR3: TGCAGTCCATCGGATTACCGGCGGGGTTTTAATGAGCAGTTCTTC. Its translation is CSPSDYRRGFNEQFF.

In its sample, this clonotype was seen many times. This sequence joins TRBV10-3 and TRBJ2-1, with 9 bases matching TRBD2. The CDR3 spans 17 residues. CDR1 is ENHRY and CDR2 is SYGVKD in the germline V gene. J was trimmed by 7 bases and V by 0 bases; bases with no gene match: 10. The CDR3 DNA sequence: TGTGCCATCAGTGAGTCGGGGACTAGCCACAGAGTAAATGAGCAGTTCTTC. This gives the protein CAISESGTSHRVNEQFF.

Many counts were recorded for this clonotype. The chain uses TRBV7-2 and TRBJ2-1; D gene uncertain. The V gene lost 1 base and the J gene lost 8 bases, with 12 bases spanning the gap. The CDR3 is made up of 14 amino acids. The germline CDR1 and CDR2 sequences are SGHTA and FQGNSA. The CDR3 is CASSLVSSADEQFF. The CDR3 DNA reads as TGTGCCAGCAGCTTAGTCTCCAGCGCGGATGAGCAGTTCTTC.